What follows are 15 T cell receptor beta chains derived from one specimen sequenced in a study of blood T cell repertoires in COVID-19. TCRdb keeps only in-frame clones here, not all; method: immunoSEQ multiplex PCR. The sample includes 110,000 to 150,000 clones, 65% to 90% of them seen just once. Sequencing was performed on peripheral blood. These receptors came from a human donor in a cohort sampled during active COVID-19.

V is TRBV7-2 and J is TRBJ2-1; tentatively, D is TRBD1 (6 bases). V lost 3 bases, J lost 8 bases, and 14 bases lay in between. Germline CDR1 reads SGHTA; CDR2 reads FQGNSA. The CDR3 runs 14 residues. CDR3 region: CASSLGTGSDEQFF. In DNA form, the CDR3 reads TGTGCCAGCAGCTTGGGAACAGGGTCCGATGAGCAGTTCTTC.

This clone was recorded once. The chain joins TRBV6-2 or TRBV6-3 to TRBJ2-3; TRBD2 aligns across 10 bases. CDR1 is MNHEY, CDR2 SVGEGT, per germline. The V gene end was trimmed by 2 bases and the J gene end by 10 bases; junction bases not matched to a gene: 18. This CDR3 is built from 18 residues. The CDR3 region is CASSYGTLVAGGRLAQYF. CDR3 coding DNA: TGTGCCAGCAGTTACGGAACGCTGGTAGCGGGAGGAAGACTCGCGCAGTATTTT.

This clone has only one observation. This chain connects TRBV29-1 to TRBJ1-1; perhaps TRBD1 as D (5 bases). The V end was cut by 0 bases, the J end by 0 bases, with 14 bases between. The CDR3 totals 16 residues. From germline, CDR1 is SQVTM and CDR2 ANQGSEA. CDR3 protein: CSVEDLRQGMNTEAFF. For the CDR3, the DNA is TGCAGCGTTGAAGATCTTCGGCAGGGCATGAACACTGAAGCTTTCTTT.

This clone is a singleton in its sample. V is TRBV3-1 (or the pseudogene TRBV3-2) and J is TRBJ1-3; D unclear. This CDR3 spans 13 amino acids. Trimming removed 4 bases at V and 2 bases at J, with 6 bases between. Germline values: CDR1 LGHDT, CDR2 YNNKEL (reference sequence). The DNA of the CDR3 is TGTGCCAGCAGCCGGGGAGCTGGAAACACCATATATTTT. Translating it yields CASSRGAGNTIYF.

The rearrangement uses TRBV5-1 and TRBJ2-7; TRBD2 might be the D (7 bases). The germline V and J ends were trimmed by 4 bases and 8 bases, with 22 bases remaining between them. Germline V gene sequence: CDR1 SGHRS, CDR2 YFSETQ. The CDR3 sequence is 15 residues long. The CDR3 DNA is TGCGCCAGCAGCCCCAGGGGCCCGGGGGGTAAGAAGCAGTACTTC. Its protein product is CASSPRGPGGKKQYF.

The chain combines TRBV4-2 with TRBJ1-2; D gene uncertain. Between the trimmed V and J ends, which lost 3 bases and 0 bases, there was a span of 14 bases. This CDR3 has 16 amino acids. In germline, CDR1 is LGHNA, CDR2 YNFKEQ. The CDR3 region is CASSHPERRSNYGYTF. CDR3 nucleotides: TGTGCCAGCAGCCATCCGGAGCGGCGCTCTAACTATGGCTACACCTTC.

The J gene is TRBJ1-3, the V gene TRBV7-2; D possibly corresponds to TRBD1 (6 bases). Germline V gene data show CDR1 as SGHTA and CDR2 as FQGNSA. V lost 5 bases to trimming and J lost 5 bases, with 16 bases between them. This CDR3 spans 15 amino acids. DNA for the CDR3: TGTGCCAGCAGCCCCCCCAGGGGTGGCCGAAACACCATATATTTT. Amino acid sequence: CASSPPRGGRNTIYF.

This clone appeared a few times. The chain links TRBV7-9 to TRBJ1-3; D gene unclear. CDR1 is SEHNR, CDR2 FQNEAQ, per germline (reference sequence). The CDR3 runs to 15 residues. V lost 3 bases, J lost 0 bases, and 9 bases lay in between. DNA of the CDR3: TGTGCCAGCAGCTTGGCCAGTCACTCTGGAAACACCATATATTTT. Amino acids: CASSLASHSGNTIYF. The entire variable domain, with the rest obtained from reference TRBV7-9 and TRBJ1-3, is as follows: DTGVSQNPRHKITKRGQNVTFRCDPISEHNRLYWYRQTLGQGPEFLTYFQNEAQLEKSRLLSDRFSAERPKGSFSTLEIQRTEQGDSAMYLCASSLASHSGNTIYFGEGSWLTVV.

J is TRBJ2-1 and V is TRBV7-9; 8 nucleotides agree with TRBD2. The V and J ends lost 4 bases and 0 bases, in that order; junction bases with no gene match: 5. This CDR3 is 16 amino acids long. Germline V lookup: CDR1 SEHNR, CDR2 FQNEAQ (reference sequence). CDR3 DNA sequence: TGTGCCAGCAGCTCGTCTCTAGCGGGCTCCTACAATGAGCAGTTCTTC. Translating it yields CASSSSLAGSYNEQFF.

The rearrangement links TRBV11-2 to TRBJ2-7; 9 bases are shared with TRBD2. The germline gives CDR1 SGHAT, CDR2 FQNNGV. The CDR3 length is 16 residues. J lost 5 bases, V lost 0 bases, and 8 bases had no gene match. CDR3 nucleotide sequence: TGTGCCAGCAGCTTAGATTTAGCGGGAGAGGTAGACGAGCAGTACTTC. Residues: CASSLDLAGEVDEQYF.

The chain joins TRBV7-9 to TRBJ2-5, with 10 bases matching TRBD2. The trim removed 5 bases at V and 6 bases at J, leaving 9 bases unmatched. Germline V lookup: CDR1 SEHNR, CDR2 FQNEAQ (reference sequence). This CDR3 contains 15 residues. The CDR3, as DNA: TGTGCCAGCAGCCCTAGCGGGAGTGGTGATAAGACCCAGTACTTC. Its translation is CASSPSGSGDKTQYF.

This clone came up a few times. At the DNA level, this CDR3 is encoded by other sequences in the same sample as well. V gene TRBV7-6 combines with J gene TRBJ2-7; a possible D gene is TRBD1 (5 bases). V lost 2 bases, J lost 7 bases, and 9 bases lay in between. Germline V gene lookup returns CDR1 SGHVS and CDR2 FNYEAQ. The CDR3 runs 12 residues. DNA for the CDR3: TGTGCCAGCAGCTTAAATTCAGGGGAGCAGTACTTC. Protein sequence: CASSLNSGEQYF.

This chain links TRBV19 with TRBJ1-5; a possible D gene is TRBD1 (5 bases). Germline CDR1 and CDR2: LNHDA and SQIVND (reference sequence). V lost 3 bases, J lost 4 bases, and 13 bases lay in between. This CDR3 is 15 amino acids long. CDR3 loop: CASSIEGLRNQPQHF. The CDR3 DNA reads as TGTGCCAGTAGTATCGAGGGACTGCGTAATCAGCCCCAGCATTTT.

The chain couples TRBV19 to TRBJ2-7; 7 bases fit TRBD1. The CDR3 is 15 residues long. V was clipped by 5 bases and J by 0 bases; unmatched bases: 7. CDR1 LNHDA and CDR2 SQIVND come from the germline V gene (reference sequence). The CDR3 DNA reads TGTGCCAGTAGTGTACAGGGGACCAGCTCCTACGAGCAGTACTTC. Protein: CASSVQGTSSYEQYF.

The CDR3 reads CASSLAFNEQYF. CDR3 bases: TGCGCCAGCAGCTTGGCCTTTAACGAGCAGTACTTC. This chain joins TRBV5-1 and TRBJ2-7; D unresolved. Trimming removed 0 bases at V and 5 bases at J, with 6 bases between. CDR3 length: 12 residues. The germline V gene has CDR1 SGHRS and CDR2 YFSETQ.